The rows below give T cell receptor beta chains drawn from one sample of a study of T cells in Graves' hyperthyroidism and ophthalmopathy. TCRdb reprocessed the multiplex PCR reads with MiXCR, giving one entry per CDR3 protein. The sample contains hundreds of thousands of distinct CDR3 sequences, just under 20% of which appear only once. The sample taken for sequencing was blood. The receptors derive from a man aged 40-50 years with Graves' ophthalmopathy. Both conserved end residues are part of each CDR3. Each record gives: clone size, D gene, V gene, J gene, CDR3 protein, CDR3 DNA. D genes are given only for firm matches. The listing skips clone size in some rows; elsewhere it reads once, few, many or a size class.

few	TRBD2	TRBV7-9	TRBJ2-7	CASSPRAGTSLYEQYF	TGTGCCAGCAGCCCCCGAGCCGGGACTAGCCTCTACGAGCAGTACTTC
-	TRBD2	TRBV20-1	TRBJ2-7	CSAVTSGSPSSYEQYF	TGCAGTGCCGTGACTAGCGGGAGCCCAAGCTCCTACGAGCAGTACTTC
few	-	TRBV30	TRBJ1-3	CAWSPLAGNTIYF	TGTGCCTGGAGCCCCCTTGCTGGAAACACCATATATTTT
-	-	TRBV6-2/TRBV6-3	TRBJ2-1	CASSALLTGDFDEQFF	TGTGCCAGCAGCGCTCTCCTAACGGGAGACTTTGATGAGCAGTTCTTC
many	-	TRBV2	TRBJ2-2	CASTLSPGAVTGELFF	TGTGCCAGCACCCTTTCTCCAGGGGCGGTAACCGGGGAGCTGTTTTTT
-	-	TRBV13	TRBJ2-3	CASSFYLTDTQYF	TGTGCCAGCAGCTTTTACCTCACAGATACGCAGTATTTT
few	-	TRBV19	TRBJ1-1	CASSIRGDGAEAFF	TGTGCCAGTAGTATACGGGGGGATGGCGCTGAAGCTTTCTTT
few	-	TRBV4-2	TRBJ2-4	CASNRDGLAKNIQYF	TGTGCCAGCAACCGAGACGGATTAGCCAAAAACATTCAGTACTTC
-	-	TRBV3-1	TRBJ2-1	CASRSSSEQFF	TGTGCCAGCAGGTCAAGCAGTGAGCAGTTCTTC
few	TRBD2	TRBV12-5	TRBJ2-1	CASGPRLALPLHNEQFF	TGTGCTAGTGGCCCCCGACTAGCACTTCCTCTCCACAATGAGCAGTTCTTC
many	TRBD2	TRBV20-1	TRBJ2-1	CSARDLGTSGGTRVNEQFF	TGCAGTGCTAGAGATCTCGGGACTAGCGGGGGTACAAGAGTGAATGAGCAGTTCTTC
many	-	TRBV20-1	TRBJ1-5	CSAKKLGRQPQHF	TGCAGTGCCAAAAAGTTAGGGAGGCAGCCCCAGCATTTT
-	-	TRBV5-1	TRBJ2-2	CASSSTLGPGTGELFF	TGCGCCAGCAGCTCCACACTCGGCCCGGGCACCGGGGAGCTGTTTTTT
many	-	TRBV7-2	TRBJ2-5	CASSLSKSGETQYF	TGTGCCAGCAGCTTATCGAAGAGTGGAGAGACCCAGTACTTC
-	-	TRBV6-1	TRBJ1-2	CASTLAYGYTF	TGTGCCAGCACTCTTGCCTATGGCTACACCTTC
many	TRBD1	TRBV2	TRBJ2-7	CASRGGQGPRNEQYF	TGTGCCAGCAGGGGAGGACAGGGGCCTAGAAACGAGCAGTACTTC
many	-	TRBV20-1	TRBJ2-7	CAVPTGSPYEQYF	TGCGCAGTACCGACGGGCAGTCCCTACGAGCAGTACTTC
-	-	TRBV5-5	TRBJ2-1	CASSSDGSSYNEQFF	TGTGCCAGCAGTTCAGACGGGAGCTCCTACAATGAGCAGTTCTTC
many	-	TRBV7-9	TRBJ1-1	CASSLSRRGHNTEAFF	TGTGCCAGCAGCTTATCCCGACGGGGACATAACACTGAAGCTTTCTTT
few	-	TRBV7-7	TRBJ1-4	CASSLTGAANEKLFF	TGTGCTAGCAGCCTTACCGGGGCGGCTAATGAAAAACTGTTTTTT
-	-	TRBV20-1	TRBJ1-3	CSANGPSPSGNTIYF	TGCAGTGCTAATGGACCGAGCCCCTCTGGAAACACCATATATTTT
many	-	TRBV11-1	TRBJ2-7	CASSQRFSHHSYEQYF	TGTGCCAGCAGCCAACGGTTCAGCCACCACTCCTACGAGCAGTACTTC
-	-	TRBV4-1	TRBJ1-5	CASSQDGIYNQPQHF	TGCGCCAGCAGCCAAGATGGTATATACAATCAGCCCCAGCATTTT
many	-	TRBV5-1	TRBJ2-5	CASSGQNQETQYF	TGCGCCAGCAGTGGGCAGAACCAAGAGACCCAGTACTTC
-	TRBD1	TRBV20-1	TRBJ2-7	CSARAGQGSSYEQYF	TGCAGTGCTAGAGCGGGACAGGGATCATCCTACGAGCAGTACTTC
many	TRBD1	TRBV6-2/TRBV6-3	TRBJ2-7	CASWTGTGDFEQYF	TGTGCCAGCTGGACCGGGACAGGGGATTTCGAGCAGTACTTC
few	TRBD1	TRBV20-1	TRBJ1-1	CSATDRVNTEAFF	TGCAGTGCAACCGACAGGGTGAACACTGAAGCTTTCTTT
many	TRBD2	TRBV28	TRBJ2-1	CASRPPAGVIDEQFF	TGTGCCAGCAGGCCCCCAGCGGGAGTAATCGATGAGCAGTTCTTC
many	TRBD1	TRBV2	TRBJ2-1	CATTGQGAGEQFF	TGTGCCACCACCGGACAGGGGGCGGGTGAGCAGTTCTTC
-	-	TRBV6-5	TRBJ1-5	CASSYGVSGQPQHF	TGTGCCAGCAGTTACGGTGTGTCCGGGCAGCCCCAGCATTTT
few	-	TRBV6-6	TRBJ1-1	CASSYTPTGWNTEAFF	TGTGCCAGCAGTTACACCCCAACAGGGTGGAACACTGAAGCTTTCTTT
few	TRBD1	TRBV7-9	TRBJ1-3	CASSRGQGTGNTIYF	TGTGCCAGCAGCCGGGGACAGGGGACTGGAAACACCATATATTTT
few	-	TRBV6-1	TRBJ1-4	CASKGYATNEKLFF	TGTGCCAGCAAGGGGTATGCAACTAATGAAAAACTGTTTTTT
-	-	TRBV30	TRBJ1-3	CAWSVPLGGSGNTIYF	TGTGCCTGGAGTGTACCTTTAGGGGGCTCTGGAAACACCATATATTTT
many	-	TRBV5-1	TRBJ2-7	CASSLVRGSYEQYF	TGTGCCAGCAGCTTAGTCCGGGGGTCCTACGAGCAGTACTTC
-	-	TRBV12-3/TRBV12-4	TRBJ2-7	CASRRDGKSFEQYF	TGTGCCAGCAGACGAGACGGGAAGAGTTTCGAGCAGTACTTC
many	-	TRBV7-9	TRBJ2-1	CASKSGDEQFF	TGTGCCAGCAAAAGTGGAGATGAGCAGTTCTTC
many	-	TRBV28	TRBJ2-7	CASSPGTPGEQYF	TGTGCCAGCAGTCCCGGGACCCCAGGGGAGCAGTACTTC
many	TRBD1	TRBV7-8	TRBJ2-1	CASSWRQGGYNEQFF	TGTGCCAGCAGCTGGCGACAGGGTGGGTACAATGAGCAGTTCTTC
few	-	TRBV6-1	TRBJ2-7	CASRGFGGHEQYF	TGTGCCAGCAGGGGGTTTGGGGGGCACGAGCAGTACTTC
few	TRBD2	TRBV7-3	TRBJ2-3	CASRPQEAGITDTQYF	TGTGCCAGCAGGCCCCAGGAAGCGGGAATAACAGATACGCAGTATTTT
few	-	TRBV7-6	TRBJ2-4	CASSPSFEAKNIQYF	TGTGCCAGCAGCCCCTCTTTTGAGGCCAAAAACATTCAGTACTTC
few	-	TRBV5-1	TRBJ2-3	CASSPQGRADTQYF	TGCGCCAGCAGCCCTCAGGGCAGGGCAGATACGCAGTATTTT
few	-	TRBV27	TRBJ1-6	CASSLSHRVNPLHF	TGTGCCAGCAGTTTATCCCACAGGGTAAACCCCCTCCACTTT
-	-	TRBV5-1	TRBJ2-1	CATQVDGQSYNEQFF	TGCGCCACCCAGGTAGACGGACAGTCGTACAATGAGCAGTTCTTC
many	TRBD2	TRBV2	TRBJ2-7	CASRIAGGTYEQYF	TGTGCCAGCAGGATAGCGGGGGGAACCTACGAGCAGTACTTC
many	-	TRBV30	TRBJ1-2	CAWSGGLYGYTF	TGTGCCTGGAGTGGAGGGCTCTATGGCTACACCTTC
-	TRBD1	TRBV29-1	TRBJ2-5	CSAHSDRVEETQYF	TGCAGCGCCCACTCGGACAGGGTTGAAGAGACCCAGTACTTC